This TCR beta chain appears in the sequencing data of a study of patients and donors after allogeneic stem cell transplantation. The V gene's germline CDR1 is SGHRS and CDR2 YFSETQ. The CDR3 has 13 residues. Trimming took off 0 bases at V and 5 bases at J, with 6 bases between the two ends. This clonotype was seen repeatedly, ten times or more. TCRdb re-analysed the RT-PCR reads in MiXCR, keeping a single row per CDR3 protein. The sample has over 150,000 distinct CDR3 sequences; approximately 31% are singletons. The origin of this receptor is a human donor who was either an allogeneic HSCT recipient or a stem cell or donor lymphocyte infusion donor (not recorded which). It is not recorded whose cells these are; they may come from a transplant donor. Sequences were obtained from blood, either unsorted or a sorted T cell fraction (not recorded which). V usage is TRBV5-1 and J usage is TRBJ2-1; no reliable D call. CDR3 loop: CASSLEQNNEQFF. The CDR3 nucleotides are TGCGCCAGCAGCTTGGAGCAAAACAATGAGCAGTTCTTC. The full variable domain, rest sourced from reference TRBV5-1 and TRBJ2-1, is KAGVTQTPRYLIKTRGQQVTLSCSPISGHRSVSWYQQTPGQGLQFLFEYFSETQRNKGNFPGRFSGRQFSNSRSEMNVSTLELGDSALYLCASSLEQNNEQFFGPGTRLTVL.